Sample share makes the clone carrying this TCR beta chain large. No patient received treatment before thyroid surgery. The sample is drawn from a study of metastatic and nonmetastatic thyroid tumors. In germline, CDR1 is SNHLY, CDR2 FYNNEI. The CDR3 spans 16 residues. Trimming left V 3 bases short and J 8 bases short, with 19 bases between. TCRdb re-processed the PCR reads through MiXCR. The data show 15,000 to 20,000 clones, about 26% seen once. The chain couples TRBV2 to TRBJ1-4; no definite D call. Sequences were obtained from adjacent normal tissue. The clonotype was recovered from a female donor with papillary thyroid cancer or a benign thyroid nodule (not recorded which). Some clones in this sample may be carry-over from other donors' samples. The CDR3 coding sequence is TGTGCCAGCAGTGAGCTTGGGCGAGCCCGTGGCGAAAAACTGTTTTTT. This gives the protein CASSELGRARGEKLFF.